The subject of this entry is one TCR beta chain. Only a few counts were recorded for this clonotype. The antigen this receptor binds is unknown. No per-base quality is available; no much larger clone lies one base away. The CDR3, cysteine through phenylalanine, is 12 amino acids long. Left in the record is the CDR3 DNA by itself, 36 bases read in frame from the first base. At the junction V is shortened by 1 base and J by 7 bases, with 4 bases in between. The germline V gene (reference sequence) sets CDR1 to SEHNR and CDR2 to FQNEAQ. TCRdb lists the instrument as Illumina NovaSeq 6000. Using 5'RACE with constant-segment primers, TCRalpha and TCRbeta cDNA libraries were constructed, with sample barcodes and unique molecular identifiers added in the process. RNA was extracted from every sample with Trizol reagent. Libraries were amplified in two PCR steps, with a second sample barcode and Illumina TruSeq adapters added in the second step. The libraries were sequenced on an Illumina NovaSeq using 2 x 150 bp paired-end reads. Per the authors' processing: Demultiplexing of reads and collapsing into UMI-guided consensus sequences were performed with migec v1.2.7. Using mixcr v2.1.11, UMI consensuses were aligned to TRA and TRB V and J templates and then assembled into clonotypes. A clonotype was counted as expanded or contracted only when both edgeR and NoisET called the clonotype significant, with the noise models trained on biological replicates. For edgeR calls, the thresholds were a false discovery rate-adjusted p below 0.01 and a log2 fold-change of 1. PCA with hierarchical clustering of max-normalized trajectories of the 1000 most abundant clonotypes was used as exploratory dynamics analysis. Each responding clone was given a CD4 or CD8 phenotype based on the CD4+ and CD8+ repertoires, which had been sequenced separately. The public reads were quality trimmed at Q25 with fastp and then assembled into clones with MiXCR by TCRdb, keeping productive beta chains. Each record represents a unique CDR3 protein, reported with the most common genes and DNA among its rows. Here the V and J calls rest on TCRdb's processing, not on the authors' analysis. The sample records 430,000 or so distinct CDR3 sequences, about 23% of which are singletons. The ten biggest clones cover under 15% of the sample.

This entry is derived from a study of T-cell memory formation after mild COVID-19 (dated by TCRdb to the early 2020s). About the investigation overall: TCR sequence clusters from the two donors were largely donor specific. In a couple of donors, T-cell clones that expanded and contracted after mild COVID-19 were followed by sequencing TCRalpha and TCRbeta repertoires longitudinally. The cohort was made up of two young adult volunteers, one female and one male, who were previously healthy. Points the paper makes about the study in general: The second-wave clones that peaked on day 37 were not confirmed to be SARS-CoV-2 specific. Only a couple of mild cases were covered by the study, and larger cohorts that include severe cases with pre-infection samples were considered necessary. Contracting CD4+ clones were located mainly in the CM and EM memory subsets, whereas CD8+ clones were found to be enriched in EMRA. Some responding clones were detected in pre-infection memory, which suggested that pre-existing cross-reactive memory T cells had joined the SARS-CoV-2 response. Clones that contracted from day 15 to 85 showed balanced CD4/CD8 phenotypes, whereas a second wave of clones that expanded from day 15 to 37 leaned towards CD4+.

Ficoll-Paque density gradient centrifugation was the method used to isolate PBMCs. Sample: PBMCs or a T cell subset sorted from them (not recorded which). This sequence was found in an adult woman who had mild COVID-19 (a few samples of this study predate the infection). The sample titles of this study are shuffled in the database, so cell type and time point are left out; the donor was told from shared clones. This receptor chain uses TRBV7-9 and TRBJ1-4, with the D segment identity uncertain. The DNA is as follows: TGTGCCAGCAGCTTAGGGAGTGAAAAACTGTTTTTT. It encodes CASSLGSEKLFF.